Given below is one TCR beta chain in context. The antigen remains undetermined. The record originates from a study of cytomegalovirus exposure and HLA in healthy donors. PCR amplification relied on 60 Vbeta primers (plus 13 Jbeta primers). In the source study's methods: In a later analysis, of 80 million to 90 million unique beta chains, 9 million to 11 million appeared in at least two donors. The method was immunoSEQ multiplex PCR; TCRdb's version includes in-frame clones alone and lacks a portion of them. Clone size and V and J calls were adopted from that table, with D and trimming inferred from the DNA. The table has some 180,000 clones, roughly four fifths seen once. Germline values: CDR1 MNHNS, CDR2 SASEGT. The junction had 6 bases not matched to a gene; V was cut back by 4 bases and J by 3 bases. This CDR3 is 14 amino acids long. Points from the study as a whole: Most TCR sequences showed up rarely, but some public TCRs showed up in many donors.

The clonotype comes from a man aged 25 to 45 in good health and CMV-seronegative. This chain connects TRBV6-1 to TRBJ2-7, with 7 nucleotides matching TRBD1. The sample consisted of PBMCs. CDR3 bases: TGTGCCAGCAGTGGGGGGACAGCCGTCTACGAGCAGTACTTC. Translation: CASSGGTAVYEQYF.